This is a list of T cell receptor beta chains from one sample in a study of blood T cell repertoires in COVID-19. Measured with immunoSEQ multiplex PCR; TCRdb has only the in-frame clones, and not every one. The repertoire holds some 200,000 clones, with around 87% as singletons. The source material was peripheral blood. The source of these receptors is an elderly woman in a cohort sampled during active or convalescent COVID-19. Both conserved end residues are part of each CDR3. D genes are given only for firm matches. Only some rows state a clone size, as once, few, many or a class for expanded clones.

J | D | size | V | CDR3 | DNA
TRBJ1-2 | TRBD1 | NA | TRBV29-1 | CSVEARGVYGYTF | TGCAGCGTTGAGGCCAGGGGGGTCTATGGCTACACCTTC
TRBJ2-1 | TRBD2 | NA | TRBV4-2 | CASSQETSGRSNEQFF | TGTGCCAGCAGCCAAGAGACTAGCGGGAGGTCCAATGAGCAGTTCTTC
TRBJ2-3 | TRBD2 | once | TRBV27 | CASSSLAGYTDTQYF | TGTGCCAGCAGTTCATTAGCGGGGTACACAGATACGCAGTATTTT
TRBJ2-3 | NA | NA | TRBV5-1 | CASSPQWPSTDTQYF | TGCGCCAGCAGCCCTCAATGGCCTAGCACAGATACGCAGTATTTT
TRBJ2-3 | NA | NA | TRBV7-6 | CASSGDEVADTQYF | TGTGCCAGCAGCGGCGATGAGGTCGCAGATACGCAGTATTTT
TRBJ1-4 | TRBD1 | once | TRBV18 | CASSQQGTTNEKLFF | TGTGCCAGCTCACAACAGGGGACCACTAATGAAAAACTGTTTTTT
TRBJ1-4 | NA | NA | TRBV5-1 | CASSDQGSNEKLFF | TGCGCCAGCAGCGATCAGGGATCTAATGAAAAACTGTTTTTT
TRBJ1-5 | TRBD1 | NA | TRBV7-7 | CASSFRRGREGNQPQHF | TGTGCCAGCAGCTTCCGCAGGGGGCGCGAGGGCAATCAGCCCCAGCATTTT
TRBJ2-1 | TRBD1 | NA | TRBV12-3/TRBV12-4 | CASSLGQPNEQFF | TGTGCCAGCAGTTTGGGACAGCCCAATGAGCAGTTCTTC
TRBJ2-3 | NA | NA | TRBV3-1/TRBV3-2 | CASSQDPGDTQYF | TGTGCCAGCAGCCAAGACCCAGGGGATACGCAGTATTTT
TRBJ2-2 | TRBD1 | NA | TRBV30 | CAWRRQGAGTGELFF | TGTGCCTGGAGAAGACAGGGGGCGGGTACCGGGGAGCTGTTTTTT
TRBJ1-5 | NA | NA | TRBV19 | CASSMVGVGNQPQHF | TGTGCCAGTAGTATGGTAGGGGTTGGCAATCAGCCCCAGCATTTT
TRBJ1-1 | NA | NA | TRBV2 | CASGQEGRAFF | TGTGCCAGCGGGCAGGAGGGGAGGGCTTTCTTT
TRBJ2-5 | NA | NA | TRBV5-1 | CASSLFDSEETQYF | TGCGCCAGCAGCTTGTTCGACTCAGAAGAGACCCAGTACTTC
TRBJ2-1 | NA | NA | TRBV14 | CASSLTDSYNEQFF | TGTGCCAGCAGCCTAACCGACAGTTACAATGAGCAGTTCTTC
TRBJ2-7 | TRBD2 | NA | TRBV18 | CASSPGTSDPYEQYF | TGTGCCAGCTCCCCCGGGACTAGCGACCCCTACGAGCAGTACTTC
TRBJ1-2 | TRBD1 | NA | TRBV30 | CAWSAETGSNYGYTF | TGTGCCTGGAGTGCGGAGACAGGGTCTAACTATGGCTACACCTTC
TRBJ1-6 | NA | NA | TRBV19 | CASSRDSSSYNSPLHF | TGTGCCAGTAGCCGGGACTCAAGCTCCTATAATTCACCCCTCCACTTT
TRBJ1-2 | NA | NA | TRBV10-3 | CAIALGGGGHGYTF | TGTGCCATCGCCCTCGGCGGGGGAGGACATGGCTACACCTTC